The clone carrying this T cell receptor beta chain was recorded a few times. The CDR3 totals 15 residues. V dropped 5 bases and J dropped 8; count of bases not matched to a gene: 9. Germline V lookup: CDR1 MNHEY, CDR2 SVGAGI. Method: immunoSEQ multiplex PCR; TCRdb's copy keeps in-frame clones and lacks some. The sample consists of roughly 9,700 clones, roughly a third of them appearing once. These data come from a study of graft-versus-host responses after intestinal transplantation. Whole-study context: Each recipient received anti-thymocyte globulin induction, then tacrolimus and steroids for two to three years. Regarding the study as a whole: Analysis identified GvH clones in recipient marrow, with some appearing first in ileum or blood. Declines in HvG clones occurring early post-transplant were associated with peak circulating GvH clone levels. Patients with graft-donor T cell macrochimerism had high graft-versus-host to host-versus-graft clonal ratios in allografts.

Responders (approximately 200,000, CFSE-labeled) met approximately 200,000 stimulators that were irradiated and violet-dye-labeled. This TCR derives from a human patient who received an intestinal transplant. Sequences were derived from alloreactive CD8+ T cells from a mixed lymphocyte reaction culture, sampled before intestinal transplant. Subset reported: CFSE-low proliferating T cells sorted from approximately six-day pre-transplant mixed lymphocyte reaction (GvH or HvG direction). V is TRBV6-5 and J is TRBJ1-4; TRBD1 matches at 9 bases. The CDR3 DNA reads TGTGCCAGCAGTCGTAACAGGGGGCTGGGGGAAAAACTGTTTTTT. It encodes CASSRNRGLGEKLFF.